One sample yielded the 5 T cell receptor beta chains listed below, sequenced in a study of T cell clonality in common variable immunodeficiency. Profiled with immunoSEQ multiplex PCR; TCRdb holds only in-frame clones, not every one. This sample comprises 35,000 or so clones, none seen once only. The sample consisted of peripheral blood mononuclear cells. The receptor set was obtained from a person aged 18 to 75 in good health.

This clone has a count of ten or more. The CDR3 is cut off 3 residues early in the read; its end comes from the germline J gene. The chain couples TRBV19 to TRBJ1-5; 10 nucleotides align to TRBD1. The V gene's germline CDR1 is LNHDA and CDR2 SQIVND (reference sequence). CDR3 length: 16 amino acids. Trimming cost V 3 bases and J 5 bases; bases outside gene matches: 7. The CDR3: CASSIRDRGDDQPQHF. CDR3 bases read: TGTGCCAGTAGTATTCGGGACAGGGGAGACGATCAGCCC.

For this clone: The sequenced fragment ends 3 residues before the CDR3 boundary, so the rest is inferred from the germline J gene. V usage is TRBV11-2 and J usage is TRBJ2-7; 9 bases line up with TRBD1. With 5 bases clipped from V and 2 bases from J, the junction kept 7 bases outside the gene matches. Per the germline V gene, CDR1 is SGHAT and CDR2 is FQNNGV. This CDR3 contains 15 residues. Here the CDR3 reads CASSLQGARTYEQYF. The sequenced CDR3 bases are TGTGCCAGCAGCCTACAGGGGGCGCGTACCTACGAG.

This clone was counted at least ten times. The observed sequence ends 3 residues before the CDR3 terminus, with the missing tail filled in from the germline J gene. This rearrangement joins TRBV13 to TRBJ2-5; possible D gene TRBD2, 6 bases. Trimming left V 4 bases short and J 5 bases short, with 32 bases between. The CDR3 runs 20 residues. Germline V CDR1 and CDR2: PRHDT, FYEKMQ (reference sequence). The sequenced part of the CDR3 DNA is TGTGCCAGCAGCTACCGATACGAAGGATGGGTCCAGGCGCTAGCGGAGACC. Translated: CASSYRYEGWVQALAET. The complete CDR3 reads CASSYRYEGWVQALAETQYF.

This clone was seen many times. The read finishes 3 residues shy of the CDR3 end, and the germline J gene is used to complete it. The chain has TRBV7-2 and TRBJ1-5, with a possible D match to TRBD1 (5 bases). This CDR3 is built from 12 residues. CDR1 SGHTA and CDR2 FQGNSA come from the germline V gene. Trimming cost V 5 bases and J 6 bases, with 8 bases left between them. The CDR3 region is CASSRRGQPQHF. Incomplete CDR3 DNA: TGTGCCAGCAGCCGAAGGGGTCAGCCC.

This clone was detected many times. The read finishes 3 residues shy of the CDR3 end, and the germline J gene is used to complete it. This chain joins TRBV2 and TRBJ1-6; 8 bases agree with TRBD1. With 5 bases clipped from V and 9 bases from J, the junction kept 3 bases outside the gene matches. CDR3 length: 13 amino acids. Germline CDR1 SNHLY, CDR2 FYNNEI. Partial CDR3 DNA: TGTGCCAGCAGTTTCAGGGGGCTTTCACCC. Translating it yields CASSFRGLSP. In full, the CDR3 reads CASSFRGLSPLHF. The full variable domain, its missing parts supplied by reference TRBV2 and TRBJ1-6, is EPEVTQTPSHQVTQMGQEVILRCVPISNHLYFYWYRQILGQKVEFLVSFYNNEISEKSEIFDDQFSVERPDGSNFTLKIRSTKLEDSAMYFCASSFRGLSPLHFGNGTRLTVT.